This TCR beta chain was recorded in a study of T cell repertoires in cytomegalovirus infection. For the study at large: Peptides in the study included HLA-C-restricted and HLA-B-restricted CMV epitopes. An indication of both CMV infection and matching HLA type came from public TCR beta signatures.

The CDR3 sequence is 14 residues long. V shed 7 bases, J shed 5 bases, and the junction held 10 bases outside the gene matches. Germline loops: CDR1 SGHAT, CDR2 FQNNGV. As regards this clonotype: Its target is unknown.

General study points: HLA-C-restricted CMV-specific TCR beta clonotypes prevailed in the ex vivo response. Cumulative public TCR beta family frequency identified carriers of CMV plus the relevant HLA.

MiXCR, run by TCRdb on the reads, gives a single entry per CDR3 protein. The sample yields roughly 150,000 distinct CDR3 sequences, about 31% seen once. The material was CD8+ T cells from cultured PBMCs, obtained from culture after CMV antigen stimulation. This chain joins TRBV11-2 and TRBJ1-2, with TRBD1 identical over 7 bases. This TCR was sampled from a human donor in good health (CMV status not recorded). Some clones in this sample may be carry-over from other donors' samples. CDR3 sequence (DNA): TGTGCCAGCACCTTGGGACAGATGACGTATGGCTACACCTTC. Translating gives CASTLGQMTYGYTF.